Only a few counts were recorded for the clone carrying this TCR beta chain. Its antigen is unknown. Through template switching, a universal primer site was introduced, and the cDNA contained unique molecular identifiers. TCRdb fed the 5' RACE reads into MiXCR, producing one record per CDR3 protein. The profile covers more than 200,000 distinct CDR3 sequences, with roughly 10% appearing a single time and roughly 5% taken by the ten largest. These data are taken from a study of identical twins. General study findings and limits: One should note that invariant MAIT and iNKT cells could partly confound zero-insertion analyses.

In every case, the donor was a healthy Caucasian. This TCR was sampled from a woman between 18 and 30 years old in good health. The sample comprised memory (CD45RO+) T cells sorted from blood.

CDR3 region: CASRSHSSGRIDEQFF. CDR3 bases: TGTGCCAGCAGATCCCACTCTAGCGGGAGGATCGATGAGCAGTTCTTC. This rearrangement joins TRBV6-1 to TRBJ2-1; 11 positions agree with TRBD2. V lost 6 bases, J lost 8 bases, and 12 bases stayed unmatched. This CDR3 has 16 amino acids. Germline V CDR1 and CDR2: MNHNS, SASEGT.